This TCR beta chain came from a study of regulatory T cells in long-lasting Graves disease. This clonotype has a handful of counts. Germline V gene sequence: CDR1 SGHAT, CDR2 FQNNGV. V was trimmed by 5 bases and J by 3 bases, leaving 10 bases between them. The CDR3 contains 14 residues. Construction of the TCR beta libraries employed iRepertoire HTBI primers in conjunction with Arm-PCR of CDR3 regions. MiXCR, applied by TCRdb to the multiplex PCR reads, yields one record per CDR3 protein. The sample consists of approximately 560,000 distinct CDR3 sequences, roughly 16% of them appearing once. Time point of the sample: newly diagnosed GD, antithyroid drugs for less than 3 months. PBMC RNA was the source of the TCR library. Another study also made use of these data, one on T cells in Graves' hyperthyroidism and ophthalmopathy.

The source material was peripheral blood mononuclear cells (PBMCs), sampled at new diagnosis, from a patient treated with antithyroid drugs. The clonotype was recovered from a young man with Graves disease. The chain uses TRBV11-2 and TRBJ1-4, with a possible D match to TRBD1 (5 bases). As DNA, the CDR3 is TGTGCCAGCAGCGAGGCGGGGCCTAATGAAAAACTGTTTTTT. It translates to CASSEAGPNEKLFF.